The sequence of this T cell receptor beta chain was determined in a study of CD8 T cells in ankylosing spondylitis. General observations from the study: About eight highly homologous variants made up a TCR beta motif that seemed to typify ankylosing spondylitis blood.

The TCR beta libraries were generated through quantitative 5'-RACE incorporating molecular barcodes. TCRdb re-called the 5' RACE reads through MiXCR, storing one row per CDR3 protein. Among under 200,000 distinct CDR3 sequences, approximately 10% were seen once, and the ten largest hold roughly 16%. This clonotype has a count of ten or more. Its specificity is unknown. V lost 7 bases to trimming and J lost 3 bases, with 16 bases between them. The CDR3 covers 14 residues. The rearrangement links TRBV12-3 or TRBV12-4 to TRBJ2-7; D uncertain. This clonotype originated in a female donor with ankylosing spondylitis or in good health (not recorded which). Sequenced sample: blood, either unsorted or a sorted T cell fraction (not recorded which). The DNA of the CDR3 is TGTGCCAGCAATGACCCCGGTCGTGACTACGAGCAGTACTTC. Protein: CASNDPGRDYEQYF.